The sequence of this T cell receptor beta chain was determined in a study of cytomegalovirus exposure and HLA in healthy donors. Study-level points and caveats: A later look showed TCR association rates differing by HLA locus, highest for DRB1 and lowest for HLA-C.

Primers for the PCR totalled 60 Vbeta and 13 Jbeta. Measured with immunoSEQ multiplex PCR; TCRdb has only the in-frame clones, and not every one. The repertoire holds about 140,000 clones, with 80% as singletons. On this clone: Its cognate antigen is unknown.

Specimen: PBMCs. The sequence was collected from a man between 45 and 60 years old in good health and CMV-seronegative.

The CDR3: CASSADRQGYNEQFF. The CDR3 DNA reads as TGTGCCAGCAGTGCCGACAGGCAGGGGTACAATGAGCAGTTCTTC. The chain joins TRBV6-1 to TRBJ2-1; D is possibly TRBD1 (6 bases). Trimming took 4 bases from V and 4 from J, leaving 14 bases between them. Germline V lookup: CDR1 MNHNS, CDR2 SASEGT. This CDR3 comprises 15 residues.